This T cell receptor beta chain was retrieved from a study of cytomegalovirus exposure and HLA in healthy donors. The CDR3 is 13 residues long. Germline V CDR1 and CDR2: MNHEY, SMNVEV (reference sequence). V was shortened by 7 bases and J by 0 bases, with 4 bases between the two germline ends. Overall study results and limits: Associated with cytomegalovirus, according to the listing, were 150 to 200 TCR beta chains. Researchers reportedly found TCR beta sequences accurately predicted most subjects' HLA-A and HLA-B alleles. Previous analysis showed most TCR beta V segments were productive about 90% or about 30% of the time.

Details on this clone: The antigen remains unidentified.

Use of 60 Vbeta and 13 Jbeta primers characterized the PCR. Using immunoSEQ multiplex PCR, the repertoire was profiled, and TCRdb retains in-frame clones only, with some absent. The profile shows some 170,000 clones, roughly 79% of them singletons. Sequenced input: PBMCs. The rearrangement uses TRBV27 and TRBJ1-6; D is undetermined. The clonotype comes from a woman between 18 and 30 years old in good health and CMV-seropositive. Here the CDR3 reads CASKSSYNSPLHF. The CDR3, as DNA: TGTGCCAGCAAGAGCTCCTATAATTCACCCCTCCACTTT.